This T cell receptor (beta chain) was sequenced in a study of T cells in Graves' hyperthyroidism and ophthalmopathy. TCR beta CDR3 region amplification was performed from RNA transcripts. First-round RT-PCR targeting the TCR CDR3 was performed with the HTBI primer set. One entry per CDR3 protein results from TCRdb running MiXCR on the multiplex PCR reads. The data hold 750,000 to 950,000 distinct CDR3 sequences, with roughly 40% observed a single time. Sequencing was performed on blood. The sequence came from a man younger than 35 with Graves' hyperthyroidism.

The CDR3 DNA is TGCGCCAGCAGCGAAGTATTCACAGGCAAAAATGATTATGGCTACACCTTC. As protein: CASSEVFTGKNDYGYTF. This chain joins TRBV4-1 and TRBJ1-2, with a tentative D call TRBD1 (5 bases). The CDR3 length is 17 residues. Germline assignment: CDR1 MGHRA and CDR2 YSYEKL. V was cut by 5 bases and J by 5 bases, with 24 bases left in between.